The 3 T cell receptor beta chains reported below all come from one sample, sequenced in a study of CD8 T cells in ankylosing spondylitis. In TCRdb, the 5' RACE reads were re-called with MiXCR into one record per CDR3 protein. The sample has tens of thousands of distinct CDR3 sequences, 25% to 35% seen once. Sequenced material: blood, either unsorted or a sorted T cell fraction (not recorded which). The receptors originated from a male donor with ankylosing spondylitis or in good health (not recorded which).

The chain couples TRBV5-1 to TRBJ2-1; TRBD2 matches at 10 bases. J was trimmed by 7 bases and V by 0 bases; bases with no gene match: 4. The CDR3 loop spans 15 amino acids. Looked up from germline, CDR1 is SGHRS and CDR2 is YFSETQ. The CDR3 DNA reads TGCGCCAGCAGCTTGGCCCTAGCGGGAGCTAATGAGCAGTTCTTC. It codes for CASSLALAGANEQFF.

This clonotype has only a few counts. Here the CDR3 reads CASSVGQGNEQFF. The CDR3 DNA follows: TGTGCCAGCAGCGTTGGACAAGGCAATGAGCAGTTCTTC. The rearrangement links TRBV7-8 to TRBJ2-1, with a possible D match to TRBD1 (5 bases). Germline V gene sequence: CDR1 SGHVS, CDR2 FQNEAQ. The CDR3 runs 13 residues. Trimming removed 5 bases from V and 6 bases from J, with 11 bases in between.

The chain uses TRBV10-1 and TRBJ2-7, with a weak D call TRBD2 (5 bases). Germline V gene lookup returns CDR1 WNHNN and CDR2 SYGVQD (reference sequence). V was cut by 5 bases and J by 1 base, with 15 bases left in between. This CDR3 is 15 amino acids long. The CDR3 reads CASSSSRGSSYEQYF. CDR3 DNA: TGCGCCAGCAGTTCCTCACGCGGGTCGTCCTACGAGCAGTACTTC.